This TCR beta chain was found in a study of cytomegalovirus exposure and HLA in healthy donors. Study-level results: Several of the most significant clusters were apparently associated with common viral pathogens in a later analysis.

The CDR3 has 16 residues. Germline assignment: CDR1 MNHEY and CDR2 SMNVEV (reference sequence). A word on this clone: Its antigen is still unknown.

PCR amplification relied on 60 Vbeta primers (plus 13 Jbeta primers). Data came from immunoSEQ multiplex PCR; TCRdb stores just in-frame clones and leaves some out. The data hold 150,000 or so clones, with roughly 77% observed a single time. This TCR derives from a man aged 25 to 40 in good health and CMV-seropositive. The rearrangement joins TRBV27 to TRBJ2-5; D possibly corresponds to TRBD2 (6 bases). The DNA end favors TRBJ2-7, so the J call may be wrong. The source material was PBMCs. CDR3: CASSYGGLASSYEQYF. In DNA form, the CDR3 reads TGTGCCAGCAGTTATGGGGGACTGGCGAGCTCCTACGAGCAGTACTTC.